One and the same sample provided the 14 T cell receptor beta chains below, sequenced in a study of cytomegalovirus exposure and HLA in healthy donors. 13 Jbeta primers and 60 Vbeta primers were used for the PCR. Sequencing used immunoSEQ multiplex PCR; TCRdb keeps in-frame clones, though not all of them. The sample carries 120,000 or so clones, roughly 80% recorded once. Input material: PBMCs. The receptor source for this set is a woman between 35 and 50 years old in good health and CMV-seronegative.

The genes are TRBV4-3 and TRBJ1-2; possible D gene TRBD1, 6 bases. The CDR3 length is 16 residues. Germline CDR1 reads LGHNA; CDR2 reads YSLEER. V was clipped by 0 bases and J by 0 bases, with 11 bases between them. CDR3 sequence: CASSQDLGDTNYGYTF. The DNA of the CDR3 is TGCGCCAGCAGCCAAGATCTCGGGGACACTAACTATGGCTACACCTTC.

The CDR3 sequence is CASSPGGSSYNEQFF. In nucleotides, the CDR3 is TGTGCCAGCTCACCGGGAGGTAGCTCCTACAATGAGCAGTTCTTC. V gene TRBV18 combines with J gene TRBJ2-1; D is possibly TRBD2 (6 bases). Germline CDR1 KGHSH, CDR2 LQKENI. This CDR3 is built from 15 residues. Trimming shortened V by 3 bases and J by 0 bases, and 9 bases separated the two germline ends. The full variable domain, its missing parts supplied by reference TRBV18 and TRBJ2-1, is NAGVMQNPRHLVRRRGQEARLRCSPMKGHSHVYWYRQLPEEGLKFMVYLQKENIIDESGMPKERFSAEFPKEGPSILRIQQVVRGDSAAYFCASSPGGSSYNEQFFGPGTRLTVL.

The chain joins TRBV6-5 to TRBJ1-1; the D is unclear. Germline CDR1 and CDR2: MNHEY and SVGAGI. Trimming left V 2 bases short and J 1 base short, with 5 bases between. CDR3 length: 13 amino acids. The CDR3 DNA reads TGTGCCAGCAGTTACGAGGCGAACACTGAAGCTTTCTTT. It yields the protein CASSYEANTEAFF.

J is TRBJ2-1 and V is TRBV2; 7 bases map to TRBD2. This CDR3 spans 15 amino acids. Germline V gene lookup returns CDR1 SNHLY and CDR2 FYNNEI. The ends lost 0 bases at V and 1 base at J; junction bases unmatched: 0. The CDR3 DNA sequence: TGTGCCAGCAGTGAAGCGGGGGGGTCCTACAATGAGCAGTTCTTC. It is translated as CASSEAGGSYNEQFF.

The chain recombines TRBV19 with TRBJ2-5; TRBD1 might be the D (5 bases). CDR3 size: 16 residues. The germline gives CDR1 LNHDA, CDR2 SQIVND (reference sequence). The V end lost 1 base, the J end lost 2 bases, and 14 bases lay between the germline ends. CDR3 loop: CASSIAGQLHQETQYF. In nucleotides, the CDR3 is TGTGCCAGTAGTATAGCAGGGCAGCTCCATCAAGAGACCCAGTACTTC.

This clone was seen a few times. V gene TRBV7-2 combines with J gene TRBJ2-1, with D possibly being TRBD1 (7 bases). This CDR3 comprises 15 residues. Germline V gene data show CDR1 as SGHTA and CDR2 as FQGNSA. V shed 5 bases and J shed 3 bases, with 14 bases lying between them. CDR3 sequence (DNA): TGTGCCAGCAGCCCCCAGGGGGGCGACTACAATGAGCAGTTCTTC. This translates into CASSPQGGDYNEQFF.

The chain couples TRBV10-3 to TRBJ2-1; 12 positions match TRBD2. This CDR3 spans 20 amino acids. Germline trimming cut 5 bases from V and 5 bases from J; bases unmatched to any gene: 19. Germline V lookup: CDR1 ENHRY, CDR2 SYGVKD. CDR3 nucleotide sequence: TGTGCCATCAGTTTCCTAGCGGGGGGGTTTATAGCCGAACGTAACAATGAGCAGTTCTTC. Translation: CAISFLAGGFIAERNNEQFF.

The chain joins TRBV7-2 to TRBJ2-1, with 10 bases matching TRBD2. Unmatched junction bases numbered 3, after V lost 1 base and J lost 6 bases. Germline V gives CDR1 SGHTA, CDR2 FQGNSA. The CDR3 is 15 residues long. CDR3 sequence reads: CASSLVSGGTNEQFF. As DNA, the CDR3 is TGTGCCAGCAGCTTAGTTAGCGGGGGGACCAATGAGCAGTTCTTC.

CDR3 protein: CASSLGEGQVYGYTF. CDR3 nucleotides: TGTGCCAGCAGCTTGGGGGAGGGACAGGTCTATGGCTACACCTTC. The V call is TRBV5-6, the J call TRBJ1-2, with 8 bases identical to TRBD1. The CDR3 covers 15 residues. CDR1 and CDR2 (germline): SGHDT, YYEEEE. Unmatched junction bases numbered 5, after V lost 0 bases and J lost 4 bases.

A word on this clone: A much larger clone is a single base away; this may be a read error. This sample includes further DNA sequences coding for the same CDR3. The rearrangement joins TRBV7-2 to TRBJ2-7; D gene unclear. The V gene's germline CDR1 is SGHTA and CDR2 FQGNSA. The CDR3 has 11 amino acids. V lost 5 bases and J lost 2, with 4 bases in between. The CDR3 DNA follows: TGTGCCAGCAGCCCCGCCTACGAGCAGTACTTC. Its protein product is CASSPAYEQYF.

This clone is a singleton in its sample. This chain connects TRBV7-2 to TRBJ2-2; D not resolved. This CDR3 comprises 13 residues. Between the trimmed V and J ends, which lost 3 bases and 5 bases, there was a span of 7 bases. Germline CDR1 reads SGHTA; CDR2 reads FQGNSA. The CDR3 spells CASSLRYTGELFF. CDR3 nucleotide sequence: TGTGCCAGCAGCTTGAGGTATACCGGGGAGCTGTTTTTT.

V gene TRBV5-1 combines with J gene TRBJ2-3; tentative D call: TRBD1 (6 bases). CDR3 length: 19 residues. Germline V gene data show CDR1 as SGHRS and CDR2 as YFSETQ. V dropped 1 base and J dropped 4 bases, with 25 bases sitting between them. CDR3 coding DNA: TGCGCCAGCAGCTTGAAATACGATGGGGGCGCGTGGGGCGCAGATACGCAGTATTTT. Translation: CASSLKYDGGAWGADTQYF.

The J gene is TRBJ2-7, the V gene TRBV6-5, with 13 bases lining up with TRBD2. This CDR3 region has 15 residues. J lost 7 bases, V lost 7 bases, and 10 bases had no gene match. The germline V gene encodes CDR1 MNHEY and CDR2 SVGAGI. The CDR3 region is CASTGTSGIRGEQYF. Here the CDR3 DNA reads TGTGCCAGCACCGGGACTAGCGGGATCCGGGGGGAGCAGTACTTC.

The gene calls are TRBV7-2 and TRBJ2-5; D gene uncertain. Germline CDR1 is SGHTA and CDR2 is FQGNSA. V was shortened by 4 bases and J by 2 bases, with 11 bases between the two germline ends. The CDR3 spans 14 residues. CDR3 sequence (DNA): TGTGCCAGCAGCTCCCCGGTCCCGCAAGAGACCCAGTACTTC. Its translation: CASSSPVPQETQYF.